This T cell receptor beta chain was recorded in a study of OX40 agonist ivuxolimab in advanced cancers. Study-wide points: The study observed clonal expansion of CD4+ and CD8+ blood T cells by week 6 at 0.1 to 3.0 mg/kg.

This clone was counted a few times. Its target is unknown. Using immunoSEQ multiplex PCR, the repertoire was profiled, and TCRdb retains in-frame clones only, with some absent. The sample holds approximately 44,000 clones, 86% seen once. The source is an adult with an advanced solid tumor such as melanoma, head and neck, liver or kidney cancer. Sample: CD4+ or CD8+ T cells sorted from blood, taken in a trial of the OX40 agonist ivuxolimab.

CDR3 amino acids: CASKGPDSNQPQHF. The CDR3 coding sequence is TGTGCCAGCAAGGGGCCGGATTCCAATCAGCCCCAGCATTTT. This rearrangement joins TRBV2 to TRBJ1-5; a weak D match, TRBD1 (5 bases). In germline, CDR1 is SNHLY, CDR2 FYNNEI. The CDR3 has 14 residues. V dropped 7 bases and J dropped 3 bases, with 13 bases sitting between them.